The clone carrying this T cell receptor (beta chain) was found many times. Its specificity is unknown. TCRdb fed the RACE reads into MiXCR, producing one record per CDR3 protein. The sample contains about 41,000 distinct CDR3 sequences, over 3.5% of which appear only once. This specimen belongs to a study of human T cells and chemical hapten exposure. Study results and caveats: PT1 expanded TCR counts correlated positively with patch test score.

The CDR3 is made up of 15 amino acids. Germline values: CDR1 MNHEY, CDR2 SVGEGT. Deletions cut 2 bases from V and 1 base from J, with 9 bases between. Time point denoted: patch test 1, 2 weeks after DPC sensitization. This sample's treatment: therapeutic diphenylcyclopropenone sensitization with weekly scalp DPC. It was from unfractionated whole blood that total RNA was extracted. Donors, patients with alopecia ranging from 18 to 70 years old and judged suitable for DPC, provided samples. This chain uses TRBV6-2 or TRBV6-3 with TRBJ1-5; the D gene is possibly TRBD1 (6 bases). The receptor's source is a middle-aged man with alopecia areata. Some clones in this sample may be carry-over from other donors' samples. The sequences come from whole blood, collected in connection with sensitization to the hapten diphenylcyclopropenone (DPC). For the CDR3, the DNA is TGTGCCAGCAGTTACCAGGGGATGAGCAATCAGCCCCAGCATTTT. Encoded protein: CASSYQGMSNQPQHF.